This TCR beta chain emerged from a study of blood T cell repertoires in COVID-19. At the level of the study: T cells, B-cell-depleted T cells, or PBMCs supplied cDNA or gDNA.

TCRdb's copy holds only in-frame clones and misses some; the assay was immunoSEQ multiplex PCR. The sample yields 95,000 to 120,000 clones, over 75% seen once. Germline V lookup: CDR1 MGHRA, CDR2 YSYEKL. Germline trimming cut 1 base from V and 0 bases from J; bases unmatched to any gene: 10. The CDR3 consists of 19 residues. The sequence was collected from a woman aged 70-85 years who had recovered from COVID-19. Input material: peripheral blood. The rearrangement links TRBV4-1 to TRBJ2-1, with 9 bases lining up with TRBD2. CDR3 residues: CASSQVRTPGLASYNEQFF. The DNA of the CDR3 is TGCGCCAGCAGCCAAGTCAGGACACCGGGACTAGCCTCCTACAATGAGCAGTTCTTC.